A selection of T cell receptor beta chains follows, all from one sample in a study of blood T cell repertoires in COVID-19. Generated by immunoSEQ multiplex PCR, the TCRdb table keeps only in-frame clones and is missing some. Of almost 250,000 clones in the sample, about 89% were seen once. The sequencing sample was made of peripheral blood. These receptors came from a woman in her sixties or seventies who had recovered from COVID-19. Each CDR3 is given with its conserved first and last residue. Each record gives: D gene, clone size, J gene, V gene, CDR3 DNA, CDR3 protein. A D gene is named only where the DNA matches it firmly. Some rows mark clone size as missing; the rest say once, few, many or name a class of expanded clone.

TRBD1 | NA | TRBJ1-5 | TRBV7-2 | TGTGCCAGCAGCTCCCCGGGACAGTCTTCCCGAGCCTACTATCAGCCCCAGCATTTT | CASSSPGQSSRAYYQPQHF
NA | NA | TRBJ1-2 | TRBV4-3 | TGCGCCAGCAGCCAAGAACCCTCGGGTGGCTACACCTTC | CASSQEPSGGYTF
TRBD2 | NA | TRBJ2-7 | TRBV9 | TGTGCCAGCAGCCCTAGGGACATTATCGGGGGGGCCGTGAGGGAGCAGTACTTC | CASSPRDIIGGAVREQYF
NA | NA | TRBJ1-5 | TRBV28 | TGTGCCAGCAGTTTATTTTACCTAGACCCGATGACTCACTATAGCAATCAGCCCCAGCATTTT | CASSLFYLDPMTHYSNQPQHF
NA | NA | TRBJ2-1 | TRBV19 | TGTGCCAGTAGCCCGGATCGACTGGTCAATGAGCAGTTCTTC | CASSPDRLVNEQFF
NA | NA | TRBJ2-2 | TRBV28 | TGTGCCAGCAGTTTATTCCTAGCGACGAACACCGGGGAGCTGTTTTTT | CASSLFLATNTGELFF
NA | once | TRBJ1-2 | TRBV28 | TGTGCCAGCAGTTTCGGCGGCAGGCGGGGTGGCTACACCTTC | CASSFGGRRGGYTF
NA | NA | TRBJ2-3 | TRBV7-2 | TGTGCCAGCAGCCACCCGGCGGTAGATACGCAGTATTTT | CASSHPAVDTQYF
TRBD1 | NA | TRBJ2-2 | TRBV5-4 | TGTGCCAGCAGCTTGGGGACAGGGCACACCGGGGAGCTGTTTTTT | CASSLGTGHTGELFF
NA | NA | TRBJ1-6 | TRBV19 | TGTGCCAGTAGTATAGTGGGCTCCGGCCAGCCACCCCTCCACTTT | CASSIVGSGQPPLHF
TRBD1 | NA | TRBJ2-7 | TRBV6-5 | TGTGCCAGCAGTTATACCGGGACAGGGCTGTACGAGCAGTACTTC | CASSYTGTGLYEQYF
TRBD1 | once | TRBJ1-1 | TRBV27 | TGTGCCAGCAGTTTATCGTTCCAAGCCCCGGGACAGGGAAGGAACACTGAAGCTTTCTTT | CASSLSFQAPGQGRNTEAFF
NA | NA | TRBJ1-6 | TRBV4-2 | TGTGCCAGCAGCCAAAGAGAGGCCCCAAATTCACCCCTCCACTTT | CASSQREAPNSPLHF
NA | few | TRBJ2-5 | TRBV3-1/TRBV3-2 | TGTGCCAGCAGCCTAACCCGGTACCAAGAGACCCAGTACTTC | CASSLTRYQETQYF
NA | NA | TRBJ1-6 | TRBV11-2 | TGTGCCAGCAGCTCGGGCTTAGGGGTTGCGGGGTCACCCCTCCACTTT | CASSSGLGVAGSPLHF
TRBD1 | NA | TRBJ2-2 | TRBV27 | TGTGCCAGCAGTTTATTCGGGACAGGGGTCCTCACCGTCACCGGGGAGCTGTTTTTT | CASSLFGTGVLTVTGELFF
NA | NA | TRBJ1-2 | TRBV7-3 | TGTGCCAGCAGCCTGACACCCAACTATGGCTACACCTTC | CASSLTPNYGYTF
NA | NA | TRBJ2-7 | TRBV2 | TGTGCCAGCAGTGAAGCGCAAGGACTGGCTTACGAGCAGTACTTC | CASSEAQGLAYEQYF
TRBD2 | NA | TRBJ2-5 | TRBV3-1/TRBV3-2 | TGTGCCAGCAGCCAAGGGCGAATGACTAGCGGGGGCCAGACCCAGTACTTC | CASSQGRMTSGGQTQYF
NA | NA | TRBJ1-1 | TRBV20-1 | TGCAGTGCTAGACGGACTGAAGCTTTCTTT | CSARRTEAFF
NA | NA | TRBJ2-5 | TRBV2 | TGTGCCAGCAGTGAGGGCCAGGCCGGAGAGACCCAGTACTTC | CASSEGQAGETQYF
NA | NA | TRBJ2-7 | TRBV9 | TGTGCCAGCAGCGACTGGCGGGGCGAGCAGTACTTC | CASSDWRGEQYF
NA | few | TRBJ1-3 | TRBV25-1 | TGTGCCAGCAGTTCCCGGACTGGGAGAAACACCATATATTTT | CASSSRTGRNTIYF